This T cell receptor beta chain was obtained from a study of CD8 T cells in ankylosing spondylitis. Using its own MiXCR run on the 5' RACE reads, TCRdb lists one record per CDR3 protein. The table records 200,000 to 250,000 distinct CDR3 sequences, under 35% of them present only once. CDR1 SQVTM and CDR2 ANQGSEA come from the germline V gene. Trimming removed 7 bases at V and 5 bases at J, with 20 bases between. The CDR3 sequence is 15 residues long. This sequence originates from a male donor with ankylosing spondylitis or in good health (not recorded which). The material sequenced was blood, either unsorted or a sorted T cell fraction (not recorded which). The gene calls are TRBV29-1 and TRBJ2-2; no clear D. The CDR3 sequence is CSAASPVAATGELFF. CDR3 nucleotide sequence: TGCAGCGCTGCGAGTCCGGTAGCAGCTACCGGGGAGCTGTTTTTT.